The 3 T cell receptor beta chains listed next were all sequenced from one sample in a study of cytomegalovirus exposure and HLA in healthy donors. Researchers ran the PCR with 60 Vbeta and 13 Jbeta primers. This table comes from immunoSEQ multiplex PCR, and its TCRdb copy is limited to in-frame clones, with some not included. The repertoire includes roughly 120,000 clones, 75% to 85% of them detected once, and just over 2.5% sits in the top ten. Sequencing was performed on PBMCs. The receptors originated from a man younger than 40 in good health and CMV-seronegative.

The chain has TRBV18 and TRBJ1-3; no reliable D call. The germline V gene has CDR1 KGHSH and CDR2 LQKENI. The V end was cut by 0 bases, the J end by 8 bases, with 11 bases between. The CDR3 is made up of 14 amino acids. CDR3 sequence: CASSPPVTQHTIYF. The CDR3 bases are TGTGCCAGCTCACCACCGGTCACACAACACACCATATATTTT.

The V and J genes are TRBV4-1 and TRBJ1-2; TRBD1 is a possible D gene (6 bases). Trimming stripped 5 bases from V and 5 bases from J, with 21 bases between. The CDR3 has 16 amino acids. Germline V gene data show CDR1 as MGHRA and CDR2 as YSYEKL. The CDR3 here is CASSDRTTGGDYGYTF. Written as DNA, the CDR3 is TGCGCCAGCAGCGACAGGACGACGGGGGGGGATTATGGCTACACCTTC.

The chain couples TRBV10-3 to TRBJ1-2; 12 bases fit TRBD1. Trimming removed 7 bases from V and 4 bases from J; junction bases left unmatched: 10. This CDR3 is 16 amino acids long. Germline V gives CDR1 ENHRY, CDR2 SYGVKD. The CDR3: CAINDRDRGQGYGYTF. The CDR3, as DNA: TGTGCCATCAACGACCGGGACAGGGGGCAGGGCTATGGCTACACCTTC.